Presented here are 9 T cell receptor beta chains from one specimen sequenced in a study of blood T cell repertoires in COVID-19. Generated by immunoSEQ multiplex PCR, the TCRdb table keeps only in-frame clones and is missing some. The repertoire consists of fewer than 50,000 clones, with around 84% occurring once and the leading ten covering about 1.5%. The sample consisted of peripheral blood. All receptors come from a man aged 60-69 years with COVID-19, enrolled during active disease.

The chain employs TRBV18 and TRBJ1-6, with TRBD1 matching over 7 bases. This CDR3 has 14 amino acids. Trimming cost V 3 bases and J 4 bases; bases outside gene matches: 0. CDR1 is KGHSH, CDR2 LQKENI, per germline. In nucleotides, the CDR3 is TGTGCCAGCTCACCGGGACAGTATAATTCACCCCTCCACTTT. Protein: CASSPGQYNSPLHF.

The CDR3 DNA is TGTGCCAGCAGCCAAGATGCAGGGTTGGGTGGCTACACCTTC. Translated, it gives CASSQDAGLGGYTF. The chain carries TRBV4-2 and TRBJ1-2, with D perhaps TRBD1 (5 bases). The V gene lost 0 bases and the J gene lost 7 bases, with 12 bases spanning the gap. This CDR3 has 14 residues. Germline values: CDR1 LGHNA, CDR2 YNFKEQ.

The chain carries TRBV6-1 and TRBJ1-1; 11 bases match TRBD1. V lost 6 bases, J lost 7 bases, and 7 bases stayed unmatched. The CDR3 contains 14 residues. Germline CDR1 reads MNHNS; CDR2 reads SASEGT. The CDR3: CASSRGQGDGEAFF. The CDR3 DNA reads TGTGCCAGCAGCCGGGGACAGGGGGACGGTGAAGCTTTCTTT.

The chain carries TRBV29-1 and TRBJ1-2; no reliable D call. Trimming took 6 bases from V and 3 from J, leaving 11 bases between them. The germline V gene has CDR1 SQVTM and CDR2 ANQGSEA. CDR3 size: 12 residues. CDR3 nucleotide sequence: TGCAGCGTGCGGGGAAGGTACTATGGCTACACCTTC. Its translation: CSVRGRYYGYTF.

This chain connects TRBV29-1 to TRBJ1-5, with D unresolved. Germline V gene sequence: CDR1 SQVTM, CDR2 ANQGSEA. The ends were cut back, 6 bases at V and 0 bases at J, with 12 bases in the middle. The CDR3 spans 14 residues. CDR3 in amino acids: CSVAGDTSNQPQHF. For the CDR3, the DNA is TGCAGCGTGGCAGGTGACACTAGCAATCAGCCCCAGCATTTT.

The CDR3 here is CASTRDPTSGNTIYF. Here the CDR3 DNA reads TGTGCCAGCACCCGGGATCCCACCTCTGGAAACACCATATATTTT. This sequence joins TRBV2 and TRBJ1-3; D remains unclear. Deletions cut 7 bases from V and 0 bases from J, with 13 bases between. Germline loops: CDR1 SNHLY, CDR2 FYNNEI. CDR3 length: 15 amino acids.

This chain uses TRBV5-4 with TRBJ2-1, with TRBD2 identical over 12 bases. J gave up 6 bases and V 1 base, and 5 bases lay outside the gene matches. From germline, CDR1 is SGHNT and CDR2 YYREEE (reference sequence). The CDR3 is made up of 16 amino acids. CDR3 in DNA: TGTGCCAGCAGCTTGCTAGCGGGAGGGCCTATCAATGAGCAGTTCTTC. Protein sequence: CASSLLAGGPINEQFF.

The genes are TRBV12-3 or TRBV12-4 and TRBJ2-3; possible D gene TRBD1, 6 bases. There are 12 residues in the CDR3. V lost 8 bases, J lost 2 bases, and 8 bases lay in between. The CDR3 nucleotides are TGTGCCAGCGGGGACATCACAGATACGCAGTATTTT. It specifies CASGDITDTQYF.

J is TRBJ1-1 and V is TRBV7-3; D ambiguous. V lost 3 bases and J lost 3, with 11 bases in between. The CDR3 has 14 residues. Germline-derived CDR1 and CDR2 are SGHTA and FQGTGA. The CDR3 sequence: CASSLGGLDTEAFF. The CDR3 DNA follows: TGTGCCAGCAGCTTGGGAGGTCTTGACACTGAAGCTTTCTTT.